Presented here are 8 T cell receptor beta chains from one specimen sequenced in a study of T cell responses to AZD1222 COVID-19 vaccine (dated by TCRdb to the early 2020s). The time point label for this specimen denotes: about 28 days (+/-7) after the second vaccine dose. The library came from the immunoSEQ multiplex PCR assay. Sourced from immuneACCESS, this table was stored by TCRdb with only in-frame sequences that have V and J called. A share of the clones is absent; for the studies checked, an unresolved V gene accounts for under half, and the remainder has no known explanation. Recorded for this sample are roughly 92,000 clones; roughly nine tenths of them occurred a single time. The ten largest clones capture less than 5% of the sample. The sample in question was peripheral blood, obtained 28 days after the second AZD1222 dose. The receptor source for this set is an adult who received the AZD1222 COVID-19 vaccine.

V gene TRBV3-1 (or the pseudogene TRBV3-2) combines with J gene TRBJ1-4; a weak D match, TRBD1 (5 bases). CDR1 is LGHDT, CDR2 YNNKEL, per germline (reference sequence). V lost 8 bases and J lost 4, with 14 bases in between. CDR3 length: 14 residues. As DNA, the CDR3 is TGTGCCAGCGGATCTACTGGGGGTAATGAAAAACTGTTTTTT. Amino acids: CASGSTGGNEKLFF.

Only one count was recorded for this clone. The chain couples TRBV7-9 to TRBJ2-3, with a weak D call TRBD2 (5 bases). The germline V gene encodes CDR1 SEHNR and CDR2 FQNEAQ (reference sequence). V was shortened by 8 bases and J by 2 bases, with 17 bases between the two germline ends. CDR3 size: 15 residues. CDR3 coding DNA: TGTGCCAGCGGATTTCGGGGTCAATACACAGATACGCAGTATTTT. This codes for CASGFRGQYTDTQYF.

The CDR3: CAISGPGNYGYTF. CDR3 DNA: TGTGCCATCAGTGGGCCGGGCAACTATGGCTACACCTTC. V usage is TRBV10-3 and J usage is TRBJ1-2; D not resolved. The V and J ends lost 4 bases and 2 bases respectively, with 8 bases between them. Germline CDR1 and CDR2: ENHRY and SYGVKD. The CDR3 spans 13 residues.

The CDR3 region is CASSEETKRRSPLHF. The CDR3 nucleotides are TGTGCCAGCAGTGAAGAGACAAAAAGGAGGTCACCCCTCCACTTT. The rearrangement links TRBV6-1 to TRBJ1-6; D unclear. This CDR3 contains 15 residues. Trimming cost V 1 base and J 10 bases, with 14 bases left between them. CDR1 is MNHNS, CDR2 SASEGT, per germline.

V and J are TRBV6-5 and TRBJ1-2; the D gene is possibly TRBD1 (5 bases). V was cut by 8 bases and J by 8 bases, with 15 bases left in between. The CDR3 loop spans 12 amino acids. Per germline, CDR1 MNHEY and CDR2 SVGAGI. CDR3 in amino acids: CASSKGTPGYTF. The CDR3 DNA follows: TGTGCCAGCTCAAAAGGGACCCCAGGCTACACCTTC.

This chain links TRBV18 with TRBJ1-4; D is unclear. Trimming stripped 5 bases from V and 2 bases from J, with 12 bases between. Germline V gene data show CDR1 as KGHSH and CDR2 as LQKENI. This CDR3 has 15 residues. CDR3 loop: CASSEMEPTNEKLFF. CDR3 bases: TGTGCCAGCTCAGAGATGGAACCCACTAATGAAAAACTGTTTTTT.

The J gene is TRBJ2-5, the V gene TRBV6-5, with a possible D match to TRBD2 (6 bases). Per the germline V gene, CDR1 is MNHEY and CDR2 is SVGAGI. Trimming stripped 8 bases from V and 1 base from J, with 11 bases between. The CDR3 is made up of 13 amino acids. CDR3 loop: CASSPGLQETQYF. In nucleotides, the CDR3 is TGTGCCAGCTCCCCGGGACTCCAAGAGACCCAGTACTTC.

This clone was counted between two and nine times. The chain carries TRBV6-1 and TRBJ1-3; D ambiguous. This CDR3 region has 14 residues. The germline V gene encodes CDR1 MNHNS and CDR2 SASEGT. The ends were cut back, 0 bases at V and 3 bases at J, with 6 bases in the middle. CDR3 coding DNA: TGTGCCAGCAGTGAAGCAGGTCTTGGAAACACCATATATTTT. This codes for CASSEAGLGNTIYF.